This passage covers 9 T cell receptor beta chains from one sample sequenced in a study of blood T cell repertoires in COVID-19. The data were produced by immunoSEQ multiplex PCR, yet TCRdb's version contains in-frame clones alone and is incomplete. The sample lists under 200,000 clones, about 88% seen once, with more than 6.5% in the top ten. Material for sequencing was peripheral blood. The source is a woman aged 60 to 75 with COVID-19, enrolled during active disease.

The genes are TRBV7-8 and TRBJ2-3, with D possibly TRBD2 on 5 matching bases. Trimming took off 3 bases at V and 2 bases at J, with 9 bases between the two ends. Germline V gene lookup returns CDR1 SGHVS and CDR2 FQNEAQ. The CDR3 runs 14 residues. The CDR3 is CASSLEAATDTQYF. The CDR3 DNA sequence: TGTGCCAGCAGCTTGGAGGCTGCCACAGATACGCAGTATTTT.

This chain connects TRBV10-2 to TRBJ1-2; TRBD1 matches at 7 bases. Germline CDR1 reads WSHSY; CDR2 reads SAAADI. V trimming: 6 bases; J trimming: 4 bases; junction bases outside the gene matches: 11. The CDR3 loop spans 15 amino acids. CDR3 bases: TGCGCCAGCAGCCACCCGACAGGGCCAGGCTATGGCTACACCTTC. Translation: CASSHPTGPGYGYTF.

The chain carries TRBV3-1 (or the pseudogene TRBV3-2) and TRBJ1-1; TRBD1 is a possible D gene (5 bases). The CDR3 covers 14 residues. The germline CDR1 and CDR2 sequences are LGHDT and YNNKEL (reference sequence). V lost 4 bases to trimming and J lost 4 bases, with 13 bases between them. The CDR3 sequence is CASSLSGFFTEAFF. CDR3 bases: TGTGCCAGCAGCCTCTCAGGGTTTTTCACTGAAGCTTTCTTT.

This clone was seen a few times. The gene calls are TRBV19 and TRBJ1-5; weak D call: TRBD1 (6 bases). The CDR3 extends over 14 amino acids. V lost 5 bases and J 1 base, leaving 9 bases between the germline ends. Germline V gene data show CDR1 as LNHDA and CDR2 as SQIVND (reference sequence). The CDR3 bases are TGTGCCAGTAGTTTTCAGGGGAGCAATCAGCCCCAGCATTTT. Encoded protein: CASSFQGSNQPQHF.

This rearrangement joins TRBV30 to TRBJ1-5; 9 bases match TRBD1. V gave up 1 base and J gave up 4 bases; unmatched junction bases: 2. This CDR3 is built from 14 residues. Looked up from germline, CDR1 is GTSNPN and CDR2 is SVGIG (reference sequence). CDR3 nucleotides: TGTGCCTGGAGTGCGACAGGGGGGAATCAGCCCCAGCATTTT. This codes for CAWSATGGNQPQHF.

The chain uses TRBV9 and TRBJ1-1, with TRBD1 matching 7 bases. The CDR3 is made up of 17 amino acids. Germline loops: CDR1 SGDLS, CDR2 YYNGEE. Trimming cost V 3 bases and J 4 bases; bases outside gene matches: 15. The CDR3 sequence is CASSGQGGARVGTEAFF. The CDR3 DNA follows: TGTGCCAGCAGCGGACAGGGCGGCGCGAGGGTGGGCACTGAAGCTTTCTTT.

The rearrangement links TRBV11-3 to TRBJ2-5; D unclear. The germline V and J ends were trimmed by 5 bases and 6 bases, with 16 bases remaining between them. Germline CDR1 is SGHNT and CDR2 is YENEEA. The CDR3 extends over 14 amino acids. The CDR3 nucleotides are TGTGCCAGCAGCAAGCGCGGAAACTCGAAGACCCAGTACTTC. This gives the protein CASSKRGNSKTQYF.

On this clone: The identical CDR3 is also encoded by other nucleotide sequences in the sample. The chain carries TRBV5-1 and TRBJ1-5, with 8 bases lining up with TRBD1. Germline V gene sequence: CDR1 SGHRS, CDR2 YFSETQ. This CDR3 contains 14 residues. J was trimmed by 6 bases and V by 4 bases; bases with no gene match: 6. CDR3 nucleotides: TGCGCCAGCAGCATCGGACAGGGCAGTCAGCCCCAGCATTTT. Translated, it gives CASSIGQGSQPQHF.

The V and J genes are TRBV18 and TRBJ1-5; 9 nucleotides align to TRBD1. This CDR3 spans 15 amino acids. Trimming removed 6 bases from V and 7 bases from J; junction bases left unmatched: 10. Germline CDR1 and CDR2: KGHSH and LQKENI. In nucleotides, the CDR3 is TGTGCCAGCTCGATCGGGACAGGGCAACTCCAGCCCCAGCATTTT. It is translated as CASSIGTGQLQPQHF.